Below are 17 T cell receptor beta chains sequenced from a single sample in a study of blood T cell repertoires in COVID-19. Repertoires were generated with immunoSEQ multiplex PCR, while TCRdb's copy carries only in-frame clones and drops some. The table includes around 80,000 clones, 70% to 80% detected once. The sample was peripheral blood. The receptors were sampled from a man aged 50 to 59 with active or convalescent COVID-19.

This rearrangement joins TRBV5-4 to TRBJ1-2, with D possibly TRBD1 on 5 matching bases. The CDR3 contains 14 residues. Trimming removed 5 bases from V and 2 bases from J, with 13 bases in between. Per the germline V gene, CDR1 is SGHNT and CDR2 is YYREEE (reference sequence). For the CDR3, the DNA is TGTGCCAGCAGTCCCGGACGGGGGAACTATGGCTACACCTTC. Translated: CASSPGRGNYGYTF.

The rearrangement joins TRBV27 to TRBJ2-2; D is unresolved. The CDR3 has 14 amino acids. CDR1 and CDR2 from the germline V gene are MNHEY and SMNVEV (reference sequence). V dropped 6 bases and J dropped 1 base, with 9 bases sitting between them. CDR3 DNA: TGTGCCAGCAGCCTACAGCTGAACACCGGGGAGCTGTTTTTT. It codes for CASSLQLNTGELFF.

The chain recombines TRBV3-1 (or the pseudogene TRBV3-2) with TRBJ2-3, with D possibly TRBD1 on 6 matching bases. Germline assignment: CDR1 LGHDT and CDR2 YNNKEL (reference sequence). The V gene lost 1 base and the J gene lost 5 bases, with 13 bases spanning the gap. The CDR3 spans 15 residues. CDR3 nucleotide sequence: TGTGCCAGCAGCCAAGCAACAGGGCTCATAGATACGCAGTATTTT. Encoded protein: CASSQATGLIDTQYF.

Only a few counts were recorded for this clone. The chain carries TRBV19 and TRBJ2-6; TRBD2 is a possible D gene (5 bases). Germline V gene sequence: CDR1 LNHDA, CDR2 SQIVND (reference sequence). V gave up 3 bases and J gave up 4 bases, with 16 bases separating them. The CDR3 is made up of 17 amino acids. The CDR3 nucleotides read TGTGCCAGTAGTATCGGGGAGAGGGAGTCCGGGGCCAACGTCCTGACTTTC. As protein: CASSIGERESGANVLTF.

The V and J genes are TRBV7-3 and TRBJ2-2; D gene uncertain. This CDR3 spans 13 amino acids. Germline V gene data show CDR1 as SGHTA and CDR2 as FQGTGA. Between the trimmed V and J ends, which lost 0 bases and 7 bases, there was a span of 6 bases. The CDR3 protein is CASSLTSFGELFF. The CDR3 DNA reads TGTGCCAGCAGCTTAACGAGCTTCGGGGAGCTGTTTTTT.

The rearrangement links TRBV12-5 to TRBJ1-1; D unclear. The CDR3 extends over 15 amino acids. The germline CDR1 and CDR2 sequences are LGHNT and FRNRAP. Trimming stripped 1 base from V and 7 bases from J, with 16 bases between. CDR3 bases: TGTGCTAGTGGTTTGGGGGGAGGTAGGAGCATTGAAGCTTTCTTT. This codes for CASGLGGGRSIEAFF.

There are a few counts of this clone. This chain links TRBV6-5 with TRBJ1-5, with D maybe TRBD1 (5 bases). From germline, CDR1 is MNHEY and CDR2 SVGAGI. CDR3 length: 13 residues. Trimming cost V 6 bases and J 3 bases, with 9 bases left between them. The CDR3 sequence: CASRRDYNQPQHF. The DNA for the CDR3 is TGTGCCAGCAGGCGGGACTACAATCAGCCCCAGCATTTT.

The chain is built from TRBV6-5 and TRBJ1-4; D is unclear. Trimming removed 7 bases at V and 7 bases at J, with 7 bases between. Germline CDR1 MNHEY, CDR2 SVGAGI. This CDR3 is built from 11 residues. CDR3 in amino acids: CASMGVEKLFF. CDR3 nucleotides: TGTGCCAGCATGGGAGTTGAAAAACTGTTTTTT.

A single count supports this clone. The chain joins TRBV29-1 to TRBJ2-1; 9 bases line up with TRBD2. After removal of 8 bases from V and 2 bases from J, the junction contained 13 bases not matched to a gene. CDR1 SQVTM and CDR2 ANQGSEA come from the germline V gene. CDR3 length: 16 amino acids. The CDR3 sequence: CSLRTGASGTYNEQFF. CDR3 DNA: TGCAGCCTCCGAACAGGGGCTAGCGGGACCTACAATGAGCAGTTCTTC.

The chain links TRBV15 to TRBJ2-7; D may be TRBD2 (6 bases). Germline V gene lookup returns CDR1 LNHNV and CDR2 YYDKDF (reference sequence). The ends were cut back, 5 bases at V and 3 bases at J, with 8 bases in the middle. The CDR3 is 12 residues long. The CDR3 loop reads CATSPGGYEQYF. The CDR3 nucleotides are TGTGCCACCAGCCCCGGGGGCTACGAGCAGTACTTC.

This clone was counted once. The chain is built from TRBV6-5 and TRBJ1-5; no clear D. V was clipped by 5 bases and J by 6 bases, with 11 bases between them. This CDR3 contains 13 residues. Germline values: CDR1 MNHEY, CDR2 SVGAGI. The DNA for the CDR3 is TGTGCCAGCAGTAAACTAATAGGTCAGCCCCAGCATTTT. This encodes CASSKLIGQPQHF.

The chain couples TRBV18 to TRBJ1-4; D is unclear. From germline, CDR1 is KGHSH and CDR2 LQKENI. The CDR3 has 14 amino acids. The V and J ends lost 1 base and 8 bases respectively, with 11 bases between them. CDR3 coding DNA: TGTGCCAGCTCACCACGGCAGGTTGGGGAAAAACTGTTTTTT. As protein: CASSPRQVGEKLFF.

The chain combines TRBV19 with TRBJ1-1; D ambiguous. CDR1 LNHDA and CDR2 SQIVND come from the germline V gene (reference sequence). This CDR3 has 13 amino acids. The V gene lost 9 bases and the J gene lost 5 bases, with 16 bases spanning the gap. The chain's CDR3 is CASGPRVGTEAFF. The CDR3 DNA reads as TGTGCCAGCGGTCCCCGGGTTGGGACTGAAGCTTTCTTT.

The CDR3 sequence is CAISGGQDSGNEQFF. DNA of the CDR3: TGTGCCATCAGTGGGGGACAGGATAGCGGCAATGAGCAGTTCTTC. The chain carries TRBV10-3 and TRBJ2-1; 8 bases fit TRBD1. The CDR3 has 15 residues. Trimming at V came to 4 bases and at J to 6 bases, leaving 8 bases not matched to a gene. Germline V gene lookup returns CDR1 ENHRY and CDR2 SYGVKD.

This clone was seen a handful of times. V gene TRBV21-1 combines with J gene TRBJ1-5. TRBV21-1 is reported as a pseudogene. The CDR3 loop spans 14 amino acids. CDR3 nucleotides: TGTGCCAGCAGGGTCAAATCTGCGGATCAGCCCCAGCATTTT. Translating gives CASRVKSADQPQHF.

DNA of the CDR3: TGTGCCAGCAGCTTGGGGCGGGGAAACACCGGGGAGCTGTTTTTT. This encodes CASSLGRGNTGELFF. V is TRBV7-2 and J is TRBJ2-2, with a possible D match to TRBD2 (6 bases). The CDR3 extends over 15 amino acids. Between the trimmed V and J ends, which lost 3 bases and 2 bases, there was a span of 10 bases. Germline V gene data show CDR1 as SGHTA and CDR2 as FQGNSA.

This chain connects TRBV4-1 to TRBJ2-1, with 7 bases matching TRBD2. CDR1 and CDR2 (germline): MGHRA, YSYEKL. After removal of 6 bases from V and 2 bases from J, the junction contained 7 bases not matched to a gene. The CDR3 totals 15 residues. The CDR3 DNA sequence: TGCGCCAGCAGTCCCAGCGGGGTCCCCTACAATGAGCAGTTCTTC. Translated, it gives CASSPSGVPYNEQFF.